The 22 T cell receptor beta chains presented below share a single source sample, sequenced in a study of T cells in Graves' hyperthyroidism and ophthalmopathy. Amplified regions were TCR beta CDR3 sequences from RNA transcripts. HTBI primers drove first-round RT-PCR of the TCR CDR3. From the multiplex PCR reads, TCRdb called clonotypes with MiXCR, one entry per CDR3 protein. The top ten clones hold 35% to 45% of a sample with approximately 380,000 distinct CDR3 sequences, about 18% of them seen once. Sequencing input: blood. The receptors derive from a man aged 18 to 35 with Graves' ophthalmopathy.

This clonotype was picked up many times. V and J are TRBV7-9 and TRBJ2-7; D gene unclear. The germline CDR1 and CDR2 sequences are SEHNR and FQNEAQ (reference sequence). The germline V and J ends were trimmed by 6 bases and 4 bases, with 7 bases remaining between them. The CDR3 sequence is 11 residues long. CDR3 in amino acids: CASSSIYEQYF. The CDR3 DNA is TGTGCCAGCAGTTCAATTTACGAGCAGTACTTC.

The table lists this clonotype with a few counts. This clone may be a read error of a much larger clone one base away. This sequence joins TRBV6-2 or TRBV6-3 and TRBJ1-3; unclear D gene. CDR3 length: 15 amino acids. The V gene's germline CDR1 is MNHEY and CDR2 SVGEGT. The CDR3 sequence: CASSLLGRAGNTIHF. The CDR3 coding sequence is TGTGCCAGCAGTCTGCTCGGTCGCGCTGGAAACACCATACATTTT.

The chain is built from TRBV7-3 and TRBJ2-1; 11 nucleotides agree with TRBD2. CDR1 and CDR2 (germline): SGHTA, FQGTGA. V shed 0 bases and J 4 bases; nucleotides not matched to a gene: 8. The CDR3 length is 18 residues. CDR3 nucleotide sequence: TGTGCCAGCAGCTTAACTAGCGGGGGGGCCGGTCTGTACAATGAGCAGTTCTTC. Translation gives CASSLTSGGAGLYNEQFF.

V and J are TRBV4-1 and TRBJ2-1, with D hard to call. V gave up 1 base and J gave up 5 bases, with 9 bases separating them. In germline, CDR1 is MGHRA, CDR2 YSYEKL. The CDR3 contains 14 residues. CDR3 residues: CASSQVGSNNEQFF. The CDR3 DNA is TGCGCCAGCAGCCAAGTGGGCAGCAACAATGAGCAGTTCTTC.

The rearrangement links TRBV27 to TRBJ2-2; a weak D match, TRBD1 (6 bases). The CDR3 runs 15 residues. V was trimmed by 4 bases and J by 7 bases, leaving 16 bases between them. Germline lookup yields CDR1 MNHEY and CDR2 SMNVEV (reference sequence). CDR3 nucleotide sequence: TGTGCCAGCAGTTCGGAACAGGGTTGGGGCGGGGAGCTGTTTTTT. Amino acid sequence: CASSSEQGWGGELFF.

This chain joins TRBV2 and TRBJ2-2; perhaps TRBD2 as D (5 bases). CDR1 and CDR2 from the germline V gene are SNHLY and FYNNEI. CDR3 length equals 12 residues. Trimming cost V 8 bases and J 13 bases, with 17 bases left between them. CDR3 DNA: TGTGCCAGCTCTCAAGCGGAGAAAGGGCTGTTTTTT. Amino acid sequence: CASSQAEKGLFF.

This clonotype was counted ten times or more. In DNA, the CDR3 is TGTGCCAGCCGACAGGACGGAGAAGTAAACATGAACACTGAAGCTTTCTTT. The encoded protein is CASRQDGEVNMNTEAFF. The chain uses TRBV6-1 and TRBJ1-1; possible D gene TRBD1, 6 bases. CDR1 is MNHNS and CDR2 is SASEGT in the germline V gene. Trimming pared 8 bases from V and 0 bases from J, leaving 22 bases between. The length of the CDR3 is 17 residues.

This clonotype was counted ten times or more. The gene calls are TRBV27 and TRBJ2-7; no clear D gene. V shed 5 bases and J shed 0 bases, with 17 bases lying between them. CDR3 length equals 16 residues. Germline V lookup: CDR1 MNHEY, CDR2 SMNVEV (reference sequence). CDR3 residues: CASSPDLRTDSYEQYF. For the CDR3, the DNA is TGTGCCAGCAGTCCAGACCTGCGGACGGACTCCTACGAGCAGTACTTC.

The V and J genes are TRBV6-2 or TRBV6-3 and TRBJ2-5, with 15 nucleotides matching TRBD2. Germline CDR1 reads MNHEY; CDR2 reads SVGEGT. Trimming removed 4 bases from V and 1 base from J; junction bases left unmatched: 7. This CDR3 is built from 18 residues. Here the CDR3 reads CASSSGTSGGQLQETQYF. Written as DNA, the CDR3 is TGTGCCAGCAGTTCCGGGACTAGCGGGGGGCAGCTCCAAGAGACCCAGTACTTC.

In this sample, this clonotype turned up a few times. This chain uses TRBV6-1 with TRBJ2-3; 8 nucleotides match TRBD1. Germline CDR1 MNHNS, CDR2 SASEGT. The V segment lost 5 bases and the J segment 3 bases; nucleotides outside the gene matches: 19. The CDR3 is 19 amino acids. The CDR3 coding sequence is TGTGCCAGCAGTCCACAATACCCGCAGGGGGCGAAGGTAACAGATACGCAGTATTTT. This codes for CASSPQYPQGAKVTDTQYF.

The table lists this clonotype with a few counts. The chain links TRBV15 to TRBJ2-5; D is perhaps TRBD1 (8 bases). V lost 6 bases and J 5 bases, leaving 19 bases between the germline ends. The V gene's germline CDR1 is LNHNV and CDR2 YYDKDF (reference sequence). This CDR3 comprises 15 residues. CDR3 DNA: TGTGCCACCAGTCCTGGACAGGGAGGGGTGGAGACCCAGTACTTC. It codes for CATSPGQGGVETQYF.

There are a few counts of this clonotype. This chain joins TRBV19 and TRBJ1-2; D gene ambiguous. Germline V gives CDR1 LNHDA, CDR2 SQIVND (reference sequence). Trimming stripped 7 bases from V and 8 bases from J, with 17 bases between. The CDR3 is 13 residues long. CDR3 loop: CASIADHAEGYTF. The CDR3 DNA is TGTGCCAGTATCGCGGACCATGCTGAGGGCTACACCTTC.

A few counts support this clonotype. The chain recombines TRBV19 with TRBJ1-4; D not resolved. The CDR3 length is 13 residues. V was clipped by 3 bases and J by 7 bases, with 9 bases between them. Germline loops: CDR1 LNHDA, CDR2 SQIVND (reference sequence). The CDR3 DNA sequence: TGTGCCAGTAGTATCTTGGACGGTGAAAAACTGTTTTTT. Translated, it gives CASSILDGEKLFF.

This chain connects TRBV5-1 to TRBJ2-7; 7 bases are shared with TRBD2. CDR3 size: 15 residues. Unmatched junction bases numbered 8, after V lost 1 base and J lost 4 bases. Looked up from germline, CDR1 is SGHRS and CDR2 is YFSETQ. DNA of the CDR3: TGCGCCAGCAGCTTGCCCCAGGCTAGCGGTTACGAGCAGTACTTC. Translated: CASSLPQASGYEQYF.

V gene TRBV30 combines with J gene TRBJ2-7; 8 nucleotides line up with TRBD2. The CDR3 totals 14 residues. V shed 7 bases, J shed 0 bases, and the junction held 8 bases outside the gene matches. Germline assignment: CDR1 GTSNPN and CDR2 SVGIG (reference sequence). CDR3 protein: CASTGGEASYEQYF. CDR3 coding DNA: TGTGCCTCGACGGGGGGGGAGGCCTCCTACGAGCAGTACTTC.

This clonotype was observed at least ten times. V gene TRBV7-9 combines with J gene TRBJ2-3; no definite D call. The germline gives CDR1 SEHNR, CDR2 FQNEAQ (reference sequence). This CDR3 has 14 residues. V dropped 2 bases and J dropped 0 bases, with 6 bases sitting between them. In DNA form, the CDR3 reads TGTGCCAGCAGCTTATCCGTTAGCACAGATACGCAGTATTTT. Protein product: CASSLSVSTDTQYF.

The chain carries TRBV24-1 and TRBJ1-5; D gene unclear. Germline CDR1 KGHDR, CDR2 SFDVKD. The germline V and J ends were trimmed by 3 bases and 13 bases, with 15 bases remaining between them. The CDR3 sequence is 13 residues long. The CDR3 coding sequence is TGTGCCACCAGTGATCCCCAGTGGGAGGTTCAGCATTTT. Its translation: CATSDPQWEVQHF.

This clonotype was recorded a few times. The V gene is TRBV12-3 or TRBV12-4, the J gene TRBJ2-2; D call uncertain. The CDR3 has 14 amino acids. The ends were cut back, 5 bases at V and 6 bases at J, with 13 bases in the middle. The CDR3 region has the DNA TGTGCCAGCAGTCATCTCTCCGATGCCGGGGAGCTGTTTTTT. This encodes CASSHLSDAGELFF.

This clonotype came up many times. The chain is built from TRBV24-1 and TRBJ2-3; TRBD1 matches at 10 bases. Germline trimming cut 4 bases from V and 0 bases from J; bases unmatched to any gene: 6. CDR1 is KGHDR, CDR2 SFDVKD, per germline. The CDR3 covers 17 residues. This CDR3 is CATSDSGQGSSTDTQYF. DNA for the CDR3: TGTGCCACCAGTGACTCGGGACAGGGGTCGAGCACAGATACGCAGTATTTT.

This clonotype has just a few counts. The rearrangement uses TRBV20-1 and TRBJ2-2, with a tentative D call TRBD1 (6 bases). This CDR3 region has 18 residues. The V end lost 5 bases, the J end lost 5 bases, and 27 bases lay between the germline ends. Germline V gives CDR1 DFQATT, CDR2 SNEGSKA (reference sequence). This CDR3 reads CSAGPWGGTKSRTGELFF. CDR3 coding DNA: TGCAGTGCTGGCCCCTGGGGTGGGACAAAATCGAGGACCGGGGAGCTGTTTTTT.

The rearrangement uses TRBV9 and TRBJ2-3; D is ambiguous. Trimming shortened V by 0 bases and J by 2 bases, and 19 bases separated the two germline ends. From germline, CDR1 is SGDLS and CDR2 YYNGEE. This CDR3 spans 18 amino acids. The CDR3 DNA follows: TGTGCCAGCAGCGTAGACGCGGCCCGGCTCCGATTCACAGATACGCAGTATTTT. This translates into CASSVDAARLRFTDTQYF.

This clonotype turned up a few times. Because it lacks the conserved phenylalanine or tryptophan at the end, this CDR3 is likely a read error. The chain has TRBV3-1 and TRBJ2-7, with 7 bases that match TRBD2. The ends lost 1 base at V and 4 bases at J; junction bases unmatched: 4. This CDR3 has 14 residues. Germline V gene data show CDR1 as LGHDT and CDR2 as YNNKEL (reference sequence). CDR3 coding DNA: TGTGCCAGCAGCCAAGCGGGGGGAAGTTACGAGCAGTACATC. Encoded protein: CASSQAGGSYEQYI.